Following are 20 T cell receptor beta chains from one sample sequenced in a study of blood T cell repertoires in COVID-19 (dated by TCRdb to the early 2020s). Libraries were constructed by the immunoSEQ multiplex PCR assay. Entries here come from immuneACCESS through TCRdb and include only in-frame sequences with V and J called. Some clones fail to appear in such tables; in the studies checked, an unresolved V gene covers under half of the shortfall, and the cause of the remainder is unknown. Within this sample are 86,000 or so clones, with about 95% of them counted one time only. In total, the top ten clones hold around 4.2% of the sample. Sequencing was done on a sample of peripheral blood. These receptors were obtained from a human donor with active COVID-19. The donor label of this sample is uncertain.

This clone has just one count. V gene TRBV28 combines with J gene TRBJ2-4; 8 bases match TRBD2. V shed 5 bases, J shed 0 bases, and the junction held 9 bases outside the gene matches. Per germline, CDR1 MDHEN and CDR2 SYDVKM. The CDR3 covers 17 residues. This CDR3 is CASSPRLAPIAKNIQYF. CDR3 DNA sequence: TGTGCCAGCAGTCCGCGACTAGCGCCAATAGCCAAAAACATTCAGTACTTC.

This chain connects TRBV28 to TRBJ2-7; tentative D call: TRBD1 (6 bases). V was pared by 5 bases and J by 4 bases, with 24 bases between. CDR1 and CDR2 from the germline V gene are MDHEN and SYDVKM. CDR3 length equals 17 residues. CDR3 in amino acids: CASSDQPQTGKGYEQYF. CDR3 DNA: TGTGCCAGCAGTGACCAACCCCAGACAGGAAAGGGGTACGAGCAGTACTTC.

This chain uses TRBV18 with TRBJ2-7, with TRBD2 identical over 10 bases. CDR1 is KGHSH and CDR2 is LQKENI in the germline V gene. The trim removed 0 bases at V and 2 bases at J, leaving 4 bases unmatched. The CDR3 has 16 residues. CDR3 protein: CASSPPNLAGAYEQYF. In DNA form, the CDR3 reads TGTGCCAGCTCACCACCGAACCTAGCGGGAGCCTACGAGCAGTACTTC.

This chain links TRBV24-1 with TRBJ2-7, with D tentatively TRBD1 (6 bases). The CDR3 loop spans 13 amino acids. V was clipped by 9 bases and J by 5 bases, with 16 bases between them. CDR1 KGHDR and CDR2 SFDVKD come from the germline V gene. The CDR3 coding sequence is TGTGCCACCGGGGAAGGGGGTAGGGACGAGCAGTACTTC. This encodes CATGEGGRDEQYF.

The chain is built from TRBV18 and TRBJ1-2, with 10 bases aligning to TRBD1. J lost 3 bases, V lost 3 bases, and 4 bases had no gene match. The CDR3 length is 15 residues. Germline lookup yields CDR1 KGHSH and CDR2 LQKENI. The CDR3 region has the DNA TGTGCCAGCTCACCCGGACAGGGGGAATACTATGGCTACACCTTC. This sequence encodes CASSPGQGEYYGYTF.

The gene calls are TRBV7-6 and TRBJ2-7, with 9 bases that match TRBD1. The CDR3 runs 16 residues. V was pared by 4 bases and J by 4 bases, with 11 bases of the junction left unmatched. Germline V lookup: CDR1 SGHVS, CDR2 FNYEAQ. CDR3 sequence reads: CASSSRPGQGPYEQYF. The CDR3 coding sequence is TGTGCCAGCAGCTCCCGGCCGGGACAGGGACCGTACGAGCAGTACTTC.

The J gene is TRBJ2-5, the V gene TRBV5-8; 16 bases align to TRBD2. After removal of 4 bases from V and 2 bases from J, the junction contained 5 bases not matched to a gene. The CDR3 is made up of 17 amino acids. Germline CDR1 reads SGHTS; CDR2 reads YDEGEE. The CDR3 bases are TGTGCCAGCAGCCCCGGGACTAGCGGGAGGGAGCAAGAGACCCAGTACTTC. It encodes CASSPGTSGREQETQYF.

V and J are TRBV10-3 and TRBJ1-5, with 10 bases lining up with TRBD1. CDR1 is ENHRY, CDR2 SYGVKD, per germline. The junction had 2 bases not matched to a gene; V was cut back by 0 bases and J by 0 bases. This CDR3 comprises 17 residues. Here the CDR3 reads CAISESGTGASNQPQHF. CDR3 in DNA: TGTGCCATCAGTGAGTCCGGGACAGGGGCTAGCAATCAGCCCCAGCATTTT.

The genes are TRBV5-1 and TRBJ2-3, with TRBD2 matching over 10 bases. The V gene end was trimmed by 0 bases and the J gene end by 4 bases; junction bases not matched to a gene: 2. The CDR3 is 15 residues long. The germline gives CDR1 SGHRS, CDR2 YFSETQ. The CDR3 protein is CASSLEAGGSDTQYF. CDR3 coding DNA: TGCGCCAGCAGCTTGGAAGCGGGAGGGTCAGATACGCAGTATTTT.

CDR3 bases: TGTGCCAGCAGCTTGGCCAGAAGCACAGATACGCAGTATTTT. This encodes CASSLARSTDTQYF. The V call is TRBV11-3, the J call TRBJ2-3, with no clear D. CDR1 is SGHNT and CDR2 is YENEEA in the germline V gene. V was trimmed by 3 bases and J by 0 bases, leaving 7 bases between them. The CDR3 length is 14 residues.

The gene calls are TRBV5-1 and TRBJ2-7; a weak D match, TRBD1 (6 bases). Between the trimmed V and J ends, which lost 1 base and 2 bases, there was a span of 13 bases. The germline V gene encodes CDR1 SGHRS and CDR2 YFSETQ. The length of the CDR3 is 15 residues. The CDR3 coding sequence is TGCGCCAGCAGCTTGAAACAGGGTCGGACCTACGAGCAGTACTTC. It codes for CASSLKQGRTYEQYF.

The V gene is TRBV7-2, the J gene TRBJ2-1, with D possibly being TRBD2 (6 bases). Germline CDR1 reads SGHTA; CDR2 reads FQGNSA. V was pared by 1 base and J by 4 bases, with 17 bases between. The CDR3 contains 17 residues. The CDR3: CASSLEDYPTMYNEQFF. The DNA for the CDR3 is TGTGCCAGCAGCTTAGAGGACTATCCAACAATGTACAATGAGCAGTTCTTC.

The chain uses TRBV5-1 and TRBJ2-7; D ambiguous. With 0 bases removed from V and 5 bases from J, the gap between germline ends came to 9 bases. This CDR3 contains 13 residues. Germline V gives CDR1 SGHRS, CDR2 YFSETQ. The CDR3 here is CASSLGERNEQYF. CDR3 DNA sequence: TGCGCCAGCAGCTTGGGTGAGAGAAACGAGCAGTACTTC.

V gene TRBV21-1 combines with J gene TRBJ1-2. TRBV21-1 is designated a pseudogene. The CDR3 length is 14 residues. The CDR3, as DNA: TGTGCCAGCAGCGCAGGGCCGGGGGGATATGGCTACACCTTC. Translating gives CASSAGPGGYGYTF.

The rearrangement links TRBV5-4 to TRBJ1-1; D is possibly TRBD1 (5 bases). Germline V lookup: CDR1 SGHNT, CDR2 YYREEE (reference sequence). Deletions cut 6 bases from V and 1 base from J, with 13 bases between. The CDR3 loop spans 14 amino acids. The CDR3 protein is CASTPPQGNTEAFF. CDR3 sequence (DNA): TGTGCCAGCACCCCGCCCCAGGGGAACACTGAAGCTTTCTTT.

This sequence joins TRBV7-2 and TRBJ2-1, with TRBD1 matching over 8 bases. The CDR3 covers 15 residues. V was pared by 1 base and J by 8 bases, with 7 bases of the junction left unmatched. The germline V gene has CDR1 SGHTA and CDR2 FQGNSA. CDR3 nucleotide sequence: TGTGCCAGCAGCTTAGTCTCAGGGGGCTCCGATGAGCAGTTCTTC. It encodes CASSLVSGGSDEQFF.

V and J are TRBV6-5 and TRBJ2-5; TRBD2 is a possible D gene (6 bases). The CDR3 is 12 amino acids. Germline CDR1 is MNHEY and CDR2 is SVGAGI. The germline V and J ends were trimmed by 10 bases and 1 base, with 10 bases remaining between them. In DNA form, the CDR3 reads TGTGCCACCCGGGGACTCCAAGAGACCCAGTACTTC. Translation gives CATRGLQETQYF.

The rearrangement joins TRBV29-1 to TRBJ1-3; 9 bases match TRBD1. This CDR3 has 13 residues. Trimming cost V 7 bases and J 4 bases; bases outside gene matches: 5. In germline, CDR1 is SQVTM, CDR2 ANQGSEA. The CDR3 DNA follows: TGCAGCGACAGGGGGCTGGGAGGAAACACCATATATTTT. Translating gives CSDRGLGGNTIYF.

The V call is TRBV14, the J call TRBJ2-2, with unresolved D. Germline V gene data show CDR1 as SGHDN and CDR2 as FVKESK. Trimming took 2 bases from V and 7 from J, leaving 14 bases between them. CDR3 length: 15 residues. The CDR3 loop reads CASSQLGLKHGELFF. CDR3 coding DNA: TGTGCCAGCAGCCAACTAGGCCTAAAGCACGGGGAGCTGTTTTTT.

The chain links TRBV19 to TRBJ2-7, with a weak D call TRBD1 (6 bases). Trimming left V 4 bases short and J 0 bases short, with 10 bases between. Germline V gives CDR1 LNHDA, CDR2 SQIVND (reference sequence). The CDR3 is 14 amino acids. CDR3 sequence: CASSTNRASYEQYF. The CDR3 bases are TGTGCCAGTAGTACCAACAGGGCCTCCTACGAGCAGTACTTC.